The 26 T cell receptor beta chains reported below all come from one sample, sequenced in a study of regulatory T cells in long-lasting Graves disease. Sample time point: newly diagnosed GD, antithyroid drugs for less than 3 months. Researchers made the TCR library from RNA that was extracted from PBMCs. Construction of TCR beta libraries relied on iRepertoire HTBI primers and on Arm-PCR targeting CDR3 regions. TCRdb re-analysed the multiplex PCR reads in MiXCR, keeping a single row per CDR3 protein. In the table there are 200,000 to 250,000 distinct CDR3 sequences, approximately 20% of which are singletons. This specimen was peripheral blood mononuclear cells (PBMCs), taken at new diagnosis, from a patient treated with antithyroid drugs. The receptors come from a female donor with Graves disease.

This clonotype was recorded a few times. Here the CDR3 reads CASSPPTLSGLPYEQYF. The CDR3 bases are TGTGCCAGCAGTCCACCCACCCTTAGCGGACTACCCTACGAGCAGTACTTC. V usage is TRBV6-2 or TRBV6-3 and J usage is TRBJ2-7; the D gene is possibly TRBD2 (6 bases). The length of the CDR3 is 17 residues. CDR1 is MNHEY and CDR2 is SVGEGT in the germline V gene. V lost 5 bases to trimming and J lost 2 bases, with 22 bases between them.

As for this clonotype: A far larger clone is one nucleotide away, so this likely arose from a read error. The rearrangement links TRBV6-1 to TRBJ2-5; 10 bases are a match to TRBD2. The CDR3 contains 17 residues. Per germline, CDR1 MNHNS and CDR2 SASEGT. The V gene end was trimmed by 3 bases and the J gene end by 1 base; junction bases not matched to a gene: 8. The CDR3 protein is CASSDPLAGDIQETQYF. Written as DNA, the CDR3 is TGTGCCAGCAGTGACCCCCTAGCGGGAGATATCCAAGAGACCCAGTACTTC.

This clonotype was seen many times. V usage is TRBV6-5 and J usage is TRBJ2-1; TRBD2 agrees at 9 bases. The J segment lost 7 bases and the V segment lost 2 bases, leaving 6 bases of the junction unmatched. CDR3 size: 15 residues. Germline values: CDR1 MNHEY, CDR2 SVGAGI. CDR3 region: CASSYAGGLGNEQFF. CDR3 coding DNA: TGTGCCAGCAGTTACGCGGGAGGGCTTGGTAATGAGCAGTTCTTC.

This clonotype was recorded many times. This chain's CDR3 is CASSQEPGLNTEAFF. DNA for the CDR3: TGTGCCAGCAGCCAAGAACCAGGGTTGAACACTGAAGCTTTCTTT. The chain couples TRBV3-1 to TRBJ1-1, with D possibly being TRBD1 (5 bases). Deletions cut 0 bases from V and 0 bases from J, with 8 bases between. Germline CDR1 reads LGHDT; CDR2 reads YNNKEL (reference sequence). CDR3 length equals 15 residues.

Ten or more counts support this clonotype. The chain is built from TRBV4-1 and TRBJ1-1; D call uncertain. V lost 1 base and J lost 7, with 34 bases in between. CDR1 and CDR2 from the germline V gene are MGHRA and YSYEKL. This CDR3 spans 21 amino acids. The CDR3 here is CASSQVIRRSETAGMGYEAFF. CDR3 nucleotides: TGCGCCAGCAGCCAAGTTATTCGAAGGAGCGAGACCGCGGGTATGGGGTATGAAGCTTTCTTT.

This chain uses TRBV9 with TRBJ2-3; TRBD1 might be the D (6 bases). Germline V lookup: CDR1 SGDLS, CDR2 YYNGEE. This CDR3 is built from 14 residues. Trimming shortened V by 2 bases and J by 6 bases, and 13 bases separated the two germline ends. CDR3 protein: CASSVSRGWDTQYF. CDR3 in DNA: TGTGCCAGCAGCGTTTCAAGGGGGTGGGATACGCAGTATTTT.

Ten or more counts support this clonotype. The chain joins TRBV4-3 to TRBJ1-2; D remains unclear. CDR1 and CDR2 (germline): LGHNA, YSLEER. V was trimmed by 0 bases and J by 5 bases, leaving 10 bases between them. CDR3 size: 14 residues. In nucleotides, the CDR3 is TGCGCCAGCAGCCAAGATCCGGGGTCGTATGGCTACACCTTC. It codes for CASSQDPGSYGYTF.

This clonotype was recorded a few times. DNA for the CDR3: TGTGCCAGCAGCCGCCCCCTGGAAGGTGGCTACACCTTC. Protein sequence: CASSRPLEGGYTF. The chain couples TRBV6-1 to TRBJ1-2; D not resolved. CDR1 MNHNS and CDR2 SASEGT come from the germline V gene. This CDR3 is built from 13 residues. Trimming shortened V by 6 bases and J by 7 bases, and 15 bases separated the two germline ends.

The J gene is TRBJ2-7, the V gene TRBV20-1; 8 bases align to TRBD1. V gave up 3 bases and J gave up 3 bases; unmatched junction bases: 4. The CDR3 is made up of 13 amino acids. Germline-derived CDR1 and CDR2 are DFQATT and SNEGSKA (reference sequence). CDR3 sequence (DNA): TGCAGTGCTAGCACGACAGGGGACTACGAGCAGTACTTC. Translation: CSASTTGDYEQYF.

This clonotype was seen ten or more times. The chain carries TRBV28 and TRBJ1-1, with D possibly TRBD1 on 5 matching bases. V was shortened by 6 bases and J by 1 base, with 15 bases between the two germline ends. The CDR3 covers 15 residues. Per the germline V gene, CDR1 is MDHEN and CDR2 is SYDVKM. The CDR3 region has the DNA TGTGCCAGCAGCCAAGGTGGGGCGGGGAACACTGAAGCTTTCTTT. Translating it yields CASSQGGAGNTEAFF.

The genes are TRBV20-1 and TRBJ2-7, with 9 bases aligning to TRBD1. The DNA end favors TRBJ2-1, so the J call may be wrong. This CDR3 comprises 14 residues. Germline V gene data show CDR1 as DFQATT and CDR2 as SNEGSKA (reference sequence). In DNA, the CDR3 is TGCAGTGCTACCTCCGGGACAGGGTCCCACGAGCAGTTCTTC. Encoded protein: CSATSGTGSHEQFF.

This clonotype showed up many times. The V and J genes are TRBV2 and TRBJ2-2; D may be TRBD2 (5 bases). V was cut by 6 bases and J by 3 bases, with 20 bases left in between. Germline V lookup: CDR1 SNHLY, CDR2 FYNNEI. This CDR3 is built from 17 residues. The CDR3, as DNA: TGTGCCAGCAGGTCCCGTACCCTAGCAGTCTACACCGGGGAGCTGTTTTTT. Protein: CASRSRTLAVYTGELFF.

In its sample, this clonotype was seen many times. The chain uses TRBV19 and TRBJ1-5, with D possibly matching TRBD1 (6 bases). Trimming took off 1 base at V and 6 bases at J, with 10 bases between the two ends. CDR3 size: 14 residues. The germline V gene encodes CDR1 LNHDA and CDR2 SQIVND (reference sequence). The CDR3 region has the DNA TGTGCCAGTAGTATAGCCGCAGGGGCTCAGCCCCAGCATTTT. Amino acids: CASSIAAGAQPQHF.

In its sample, this clonotype was seen many times. The gene calls are TRBV27 and TRBJ2-7, with a weak D call TRBD2 (6 bases). Trimming took 5 bases from V and 4 from J, leaving 18 bases between them. CDR1 is MNHEY and CDR2 is SMNVEV in the germline V gene (reference sequence). This CDR3 has 15 residues. DNA of the CDR3: TGTGCCAGCAGTCCCTTTGCGGGATTGGTGTACGAGCAGTACTTC. This encodes CASSPFAGLVYEQYF.

There are many counts of this clonotype. The V gene is TRBV20-1, the J gene TRBJ2-1, with D tentatively TRBD1 (6 bases). Between the trimmed V and J ends, which lost 1 base and 0 bases, there was a span of 13 bases. Germline CDR1 is DFQATT and CDR2 is SNEGSKA (reference sequence). The CDR3 is 16 residues long. CDR3 bases: TGCAGTGCTAGAGGTTACAGGGTATTCTCCTACAATGAGCAGTTCTTC. Protein: CSARGYRVFSYNEQFF.

In its sample, this clonotype was seen many times. V and J are TRBV4-1 and TRBJ2-7, with D tentatively TRBD1 (6 bases). The germline V gene encodes CDR1 MGHRA and CDR2 YSYEKL. V lost 0 bases and J 3 bases, leaving 12 bases between the germline ends. CDR3 size: 15 residues. DNA for the CDR3: TGCGCCAGCAGCCAAGAGTCAGGGGAGCGCTACGAGCAGTACTTC. Its protein is CASSQESGERYEQYF.

With regard to this clonotype: This likely came from a read error, as a far larger clone is one base away. The V and J genes are TRBV6-2 or TRBV6-3 and TRBJ1-2; maybe TRBD1 (6 bases). From germline, CDR1 is MNHEY and CDR2 SVGEGT. The CDR3 covers 13 residues. Trimming removed 2 bases from V and 6 bases from J, with 10 bases in between. The CDR3 loop reads CASSYGRQDGYTF. CDR3 bases: TGTGCCAGCAGTTACGGTCGACAGGATGGCTACACCTTC.

The CDR3 loop is CASSLGRASTDTQYF. CDR3 bases: TGTGCCAGCAGCTTAGGCAGGGCCAGCACAGATACGCAGTATTTT. The chain uses TRBV11-2 and TRBJ2-3; a weak D match, TRBD1 (5 bases). The V gene lost 1 base and the J gene lost 0 bases, with 8 bases spanning the gap. The CDR3 is 15 residues long. Germline assignment: CDR1 SGHAT and CDR2 FQNNGV. Together with reference TRBV11-2 and TRBJ2-3, the CDR3 gives the full variable domain: EAGVAQSPRYKIIEKRQSVAFWCNPISGHATLYWYQQILGQGPKLLIQFQNNGVVDDSQLPKDRFSAERLKGVDSTLKIQPAKLEDSAVYLCASSLGRASTDTQYFGPGTRLTVL.

In this sample, this clonotype turned up many times. V is TRBV28 and J is TRBJ1-4; D uncertain. Trimming took 8 bases from V and 8 from J, leaving 18 bases between them. The CDR3 spans 14 residues. CDR1 is MDHEN, CDR2 SYDVKM, per germline. This CDR3 reads CASHEIGWKEKLFF. DNA of the CDR3: TGTGCCAGCCACGAAATCGGGTGGAAGGAAAAACTGTTTTTT.

This clonotype was seen repeatedly, ten times or more. The chain couples TRBV5-1 to TRBJ2-3; D ambiguous. Germline V gene data show CDR1 as SGHRS and CDR2 as YFSETQ. This CDR3 is built from 13 residues. V lost 4 bases and J 2 bases, leaving 8 bases between the germline ends. The CDR3 spells CASSPIVTDTQYF. As DNA, the CDR3 is TGCGCCAGCAGCCCGATAGTCACAGATACGCAGTATTTT.

This chain uses TRBV29-1 with TRBJ2-5; D gene uncertain. Trimming pared 8 bases from V and 2 bases from J, leaving 9 bases between. Germline V CDR1 and CDR2: SQVTM, ANQGSEA. This CDR3 has 11 amino acids. The CDR3 sequence: CSPETQETQYF. CDR3 DNA sequence: TGCAGCCCGGAAACTCAAGAGACCCAGTACTTC.

There are many counts of this clonotype. V and J are TRBV27 and TRBJ1-1; no clear D. This CDR3 has 14 residues. In germline, CDR1 is MNHEY, CDR2 SMNVEV (reference sequence). With 2 bases removed from V and 1 base from J, the gap between germline ends came to 8 bases. CDR3 DNA sequence: TGTGCCAGCAGTTTAGGGTTACCGAACACTGAAGCTTTCTTT. Translation: CASSLGLPNTEAFF.

Comments on this clonotype: This may be a read error: a much more frequent sequence differs by one nucleotide. The gene calls are TRBV24-1 and TRBJ1-4, with 8 bases aligning to TRBD1. Trimming removed 3 bases from V and 7 bases from J; junction bases left unmatched: 6. Germline V gene data show CDR1 as KGHDR and CDR2 as SFDVKD. There are 15 residues in the CDR3. CDR3 protein: CATSDPGQASEKLFF. For the CDR3, the DNA is TGTGCCACCAGTGATCCGGGACAGGCTAGTGAAAAACTGTTTTTT.

This chain connects TRBV6-1 to TRBJ1-5, with a tentative D call TRBD1 (6 bases). Deletions cut 6 bases from V and 3 bases from J, with 18 bases between. The CDR3 runs 16 residues. From germline, CDR1 is MNHNS and CDR2 SASEGT. CDR3 nucleotide sequence: TGTGCCAGCAGCTCCCCGGGAGGGGGACACAATCAGCCCCAGCATTTT. This translates into CASSSPGGGHNQPQHF.

In its sample, this clonotype was seen many times. The CDR3 nucleotides are TGCGCCAGCAGCAATCCCAACAGGGACACTGAAGCTTTCTTT. This translates into CASSNPNRDTEAFF. The chain recombines TRBV5-1 with TRBJ1-1, with D possibly matching TRBD1 (6 bases). The CDR3 extends over 14 amino acids. In germline, CDR1 is SGHRS, CDR2 YFSETQ. The V end was cut by 4 bases, the J end by 3 bases, with 13 bases between.

The rearrangement links TRBV10-2 to TRBJ1-1; no definite D call. V lost 4 bases, J lost 4 bases, and 10 bases lay in between. Germline-derived CDR1 and CDR2 are WSHSY and SAAADI. This CDR3 comprises 13 residues. CDR3 region: CASSVSRSTEAFF. For the CDR3, the DNA is TGCGCCAGCAGTGTGTCTCGAAGCACTGAAGCTTTCTTT.